The 17 T cell receptor beta chains reported below all come from one sample, sequenced in a study of CD8+ T cells in alopecia areata. Extracted from the samples, RNA was reverse transcribed into cDNA to serve as the sequencing template. Using immunoSEQ multiplex PCR, the repertoire was profiled, and TCRdb retains in-frame clones only, with some absent. The sample records about 99,000 clones, 45% to 60% being singletons. The sample taken for sequencing was CD4+ T cells sorted from blood. The source of these receptors is a human donor in good health.

This chain's CDR3 is CASSPTGTGRNQPQHF. CDR3 DNA: TGTGCCAGCTCCCCTACCGGGACAGGGAGGAATCAGCCCCAGCATTTT. V and J are TRBV18 and TRBJ1-5; 9 bases agree with TRBD1. Looked up from germline, CDR1 is KGHSH and CDR2 is LQKENI. The CDR3 length is 16 residues. Trimming took 6 bases from V and 4 from J; bases not matched to a gene: 10.

The sample holds a few counts of this clone. This chain links TRBV30 with TRBJ2-3; D might be TRBD2 (5 bases). Germline loops: CDR1 GTSNPN, CDR2 SVGIG (reference sequence). V was pared by 4 bases and J by 3 bases, with 8 bases between. CDR3 length equals 12 residues. The CDR3 DNA is TGTGCCTGGACCCGGGAAACAGATACGCAGTATTTT. Protein sequence: CAWTRETDTQYF.

This chain joins TRBV6-5 and TRBJ1-1; 7 bases fit TRBD1. Germline V CDR1 and CDR2: MNHEY, SVGAGI. The CDR3 totals 13 residues. The V and J ends lost 9 bases and 0 bases, in that order; junction bases with no gene match: 4. This CDR3 is CASNRGLNTEAFF. Written as DNA, the CDR3 is TGTGCCAGTAACAGGGGACTGAACACTGAAGCTTTCTTT.

V usage is TRBV2 and J usage is TRBJ2-5; TRBD2 is a possible D gene (5 bases). This CDR3 has 16 residues. Trimming removed 6 bases at V and 3 bases at J, with 20 bases between. Germline V CDR1 and CDR2: SNHLY, FYNNEI. CDR3 bases: TGTGCCAGCAGCAAGCTAGGACTTTTGGTGGAAGAGACCCAGTACTTC. Translated, it gives CASSKLGLLVEETQYF. The full variable domain, completed using reference TRBV2 and TRBJ2-5, is EPEVTQTPSHQVTQMGQEVILRCVPISNHLYFYWYRQILGQKVEFLVSFYNNEISEKSEIFDDQFSVERPDGSNFTLKIRSTKLEDSAMYFCASSKLGLLVEETQYFGPGTRLLVL.

Here the CDR3 DNA reads TGTGCCAGCAGTTACTCCCTAGCAGATGAGCAGTTCTTC. Translating gives CASSYSLADEQFF. The chain is built from TRBV6-5 and TRBJ2-1; weak D call: TRBD2 (5 bases). The CDR3 is 13 amino acids. Germline CDR1 reads MNHEY; CDR2 reads SVGAGI. V was cut by 0 bases and J by 8 bases, with 8 bases left in between.

This clone was observed a few times. V and J are TRBV4-3 and TRBJ2-5; the D is unclear. Trimming removed 0 bases from V and 1 base from J, with 12 bases in between. Germline CDR1 and CDR2: LGHNA and YSLEER. The CDR3 covers 16 residues. CDR3 nucleotide sequence: TGCGCCAGCAGCCAAGATAGAACCCGGTTCCAAGAGACCCAGTACTTC. It yields the protein CASSQDRTRFQETQYF.

V gene TRBV6-1 combines with J gene TRBJ1-5, with D unresolved. Trimming stripped 3 bases from V and 0 bases from J, with 6 bases between. This CDR3 spans 14 amino acids. Per germline, CDR1 MNHNS and CDR2 SASEGT. The CDR3 nucleotides are TGTGCCAGCAGTGACAGGAATAGCAATCAGCCCCAGCATTTT. Its protein product is CASSDRNSNQPQHF.

The J gene is TRBJ1-5, the V gene TRBV28; no firm D call. The CDR3 consists of 12 residues. Germline CDR1 and CDR2: MDHEN and SYDVKM. V was clipped by 4 bases and J by 4 bases, with 5 bases between them. CDR3 sequence: CASSSVNQPQHF. CDR3 DNA: TGTGCCAGCAGTTCCGTAAATCAGCCCCAGCATTTT.

This clone was detected a few times. The rearrangement joins TRBV19 to TRBJ1-5; D is unclear. V lost 5 bases, J lost 9 bases, and 14 bases lay in between. The CDR3 contains 13 residues. Germline assignment: CDR1 LNHDA and CDR2 SQIVND (reference sequence). The CDR3 is CASSSGLTRPQHF. CDR3 nucleotide sequence: TGTGCCAGTAGTTCTGGACTCACCCGGCCCCAGCATTTT.

The V and J genes are TRBV27 and TRBJ2-1; D not certain. The V end lost 1 base, the J end lost 9 bases, and 4 bases lay between the germline ends. The CDR3 sequence is 11 residues long. Per the germline V gene, CDR1 is MNHEY and CDR2 is SMNVEV (reference sequence). CDR3: CASSLFGEQFF. The CDR3 nucleotides are TGTGCCAGCAGTTTATTCGGTGAGCAGTTCTTC.

This clone was counted between two and nine times. The chain carries TRBV25-1 and TRBJ1-6, with D perhaps matching TRBD1 (6 bases). V was pared by 4 bases and J by 6 bases, with 16 bases between. The CDR3 extends over 16 amino acids. CDR1 is MGHDK and CDR2 is SYGVNS in the germline V gene. The CDR3 bases are TGTGCCAGCAGTGGAGCAGGGGCGGCCCCTAATTCACCCCTCCACTTT. Translated, it gives CASSGAGAAPNSPLHF.

The chain uses TRBV7-2 and TRBJ1-5; possibly TRBD1 for D (5 bases). Trimming removed 3 bases at V and 6 bases at J, with 12 bases between. In germline, CDR1 is SGHTA, CDR2 FQGNSA. The CDR3 runs to 14 residues. CDR3 DNA: TGTGCCAGCAGCTTCAGGGAACTCGGTCAGCCCCAGCATTTT. The encoded protein is CASSFRELGQPQHF.

This clone has a single count. The chain employs TRBV29-1 and TRBJ1-2, with D possibly TRBD1 on 6 matching bases. This CDR3 has 13 residues. V lost 6 bases to trimming and J lost 4 bases, with 15 bases between them. CDR1 and CDR2 from the germline V gene are SQVTM and ANQGSEA. CDR3 DNA sequence: TGCAGCGTCCAACAGGGCTCTAGCTATGGCTACACCTTC. Its protein product is CSVQQGSSYGYTF.

The gene calls are TRBV2 and TRBJ2-7; D gene uncertain. Germline V gene data show CDR1 as SNHLY and CDR2 as FYNNEI. Trimming shortened V by 4 bases and J by 6 bases, and 10 bases separated the two germline ends. This CDR3 region has 12 residues. CDR3 protein: CASSGYVSEQYF. DNA for the CDR3: TGTGCCAGCAGTGGATACGTGAGCGAGCAGTACTTC. Full variable domain (remainder filled in from reference TRBV2 and TRBJ2-7): EPEVTQTPSHQVTQMGQEVILRCVPISNHLYFYWYRQILGQKVEFLVSFYNNEISEKSEIFDDQFSVERPDGSNFTLKIRSTKLEDSAMYFCASSGYVSEQYFGPGTRLTVT.

V is TRBV2 and J is TRBJ1-5, with D possibly TRBD1 on 6 matching bases. V was clipped by 2 bases and J by 0 bases, with 17 bases between them. Per the germline V gene, CDR1 is SNHLY and CDR2 is FYNNEI. The CDR3 runs 18 residues. CDR3: CASSESSAGAYSNQPQHF. Here the CDR3 DNA reads TGTGCCAGCAGTGAAAGTTCGGCAGGGGCTTATAGCAATCAGCCCCAGCATTTT.

This clone occurred a few times. The chain links TRBV5-1 to TRBJ2-3, with D perhaps matching TRBD2 (5 bases). The CDR3 has 12 residues. Trimming left V 7 bases short and J 2 bases short, with 8 bases between. Germline CDR1 SGHRS, CDR2 YFSETQ. The CDR3 DNA reads as TGCGCCAGCGGACTCGACACAGATACGCAGTATTTT. Translating gives CASGLDTDTQYF.

The chain has TRBV29-1 and TRBJ2-7; a possible D gene is TRBD2 (7 bases). Near its end, the DNA agrees better with TRBJ2-5, so the J call may be wrong. There are 13 residues in the CDR3. The germline V gene has CDR1 SQVTM and CDR2 ANQGSEA. CDR3 nucleotides: TGCAGCGTTGGGCCGAGAGGGGGGGGGACCCAGTACTTC. It encodes CSVGPRGGGTQYF.